These T cell receptor beta chains were read from a single sample in a study of blood T cells in healthy people across ages. TCRdb fed the 5' RACE reads into MiXCR, producing one record per CDR3 protein. The sample consists of about 680,000 distinct CDR3 sequences, approximately 50% of them appearing once. The sequencing input was blood. Receptors originate from a woman in her sixties in good health. Both conserved end residues are part of each CDR3. The D gene is left open where the match is weak. Clone size is shown for a subset of rows, as once, few, many or a class of expanded clone.

TRBJ2-1,.,TRBD2,TRBV4-2,CASSPSGSRDEQFF,TGTGCCAGCAGCCCTAGCGGGAGTCGGGATGAGCAGTTCTTC
TRBJ2-5,.,.,TRBV27,CASSRGGWETQYF,TGTGCCAGCAGCCGAGGTGGATGGGAGACCCAGTACTTC
TRBJ2-7,.,TRBD1,TRBV6-5,CASSYKNQRRTGRNEQYF,TGTGCCAGCAGTTACAAAAACCAACGAAGGACAGGGAGGAACGAGCAGTACTTC
TRBJ2-5,.,.,TRBV6-1,CASRTTGKFQETQYF,TGTGCCAGCAGAACTACAGGGAAATTCCAAGAGACCCAGTACTTC
TRBJ1-2,.,.,TRBV7-6,CASSPLGKGDYGYTF,TGTGCCAGCAGCCCCCTTGGGAAGGGAGACTATGGCTACACCTTC
TRBJ1-1,.,.,TRBV7-8,CASSLLDSKPNTEAFF,TGTGCCAGCAGCTTATTAGACAGCAAACCTAACACTGAAGCTTTCTTT
TRBJ2-5,.,.,TRBV5-1,CASSFVQNQETQYF,TGCGCCAGCAGCTTTGTACAGAACCAAGAGACCCAGTACTTC
TRBJ1-2,.,.,TRBV4-2,CASSQVAGSYGYTF,TGTGCCAGCAGCCAAGTCGCGGGTAGCTATGGCTACACCTTC
TRBJ2-1,.,.,TRBV12-3/TRBV12-4,CASSLTSLGTTYNEQFF,TGTGCCAGCAGTCTAACAAGCTTAGGGACAACCTACAATGAGCAGTTCTTC
TRBJ1-1,.,.,TRBV2,CASKREMDTEAFF,TGTGCCAGCAAACGGGAAATGGACACTGAAGCTTTCTTT
TRBJ1-2,few,.,TRBV4-3,CASSTSPQGTYGYTF,TGCGCCAGCAGCACCTCCCCCCAGGGAACCTATGGCTACACCTTC
TRBJ2-3,many,.,TRBV29-1,CSVPDGFTDTQYF,TGCAGCGTCCCGGACGGATTCACAGATACGCAGTATTTT
TRBJ2-1,.,TRBD1,TRBV5-6,CASSAGTGGPSYNEQFF,TGTGCCAGCAGCGCCGGGACAGGGGGCCCCTCCTACAATGAGCAGTTCTTC
TRBJ2-3,.,TRBD1,TRBV7-3,CASSDPGQGFRYF,TGTGCCAGCAGCGATCCGGGACAGGGCTTCCGGTATTTT
TRBJ2-5,few,.,TRBV28,CASSLYPFFGARGAETQYF,TGTGCCAGCAGTTTATATCCTTTTTTTGGGGCGCGGGGCGCAGAGACCCAGTACTTC
TRBJ2-7,.,.,TRBV23-1,CASVFLKKGHLLTYEQYF,TGCGCCAGTGTTTTCCTCAAGAAGGGACATCTATTAACCTACGAGCAGTACTTC
TRBJ2-1,.,.,TRBV29-1,CGVHRVGGEQFF,TGCGGCGTCCACAGGGTAGGGGGGGAGCAGTTCTTC
TRBJ1-1,once,.,TRBV6-2/TRBV6-3,CASSRDEGYTEAFF,TGTGCCAGCAGCCGGGACGAGGGGTACACTGAAGCTTTCTTT
TRBJ2-5,once,.,TRBV6-1,CASSGGNPRETQYF,TGTGCCAGCAGTGGGGGGAATCCCCGGGAGACCCAGTACTTC
TRBJ2-4,few,TRBD1,TRBV15,CATSRVDREFGIQYF,TGTGCCACCAGCAGAGTGGACAGGGAATTTGGCATTCAGTACTTC
TRBJ2-7,.,.,TRBV6-6,CASLVGVTYEQYF,TGTGCCAGCCTCGTAGGGGTCACCTACGAGCAGTACTTC
TRBJ1-2,.,.,TRBV7-2,CASSSNYRNGYTF,TGTGCCAGCAGCTCCAACTACAGAAATGGCTACACCTTC
TRBJ2-1,.,TRBD1,TRBV9,CASSPPTGPSYNEQFF,TGTGCCAGCAGCCCCCCGACAGGGCCCTCCTACAATGAGCAGTTCTTC
TRBJ2-7,.,TRBD2,TRBV10-3,CAISPGLAGPYEQYF,TGTGCCATCAGTCCGGGACTAGCGGGCCCATACGAGCAGTACTTC
TRBJ2-3,.,.,TRBV13,CASSSRPTDTQYF,TGTGCCAGCAGTTCTAGACCCACAGATACGCAGTATTTT
TRBJ2-7,.,TRBD1,TRBV18,CASSPGQGVTYEQYF,TGTGCCAGCTCCCCGGGACAGGGGGTAACCTACGAGCAGTACTTC
TRBJ2-3,.,.,TRBV7-9,CASSVNRDTQYF,TGTGCCAGCAGCGTTAACCGGGATACGCAGTATTTT
TRBJ2-5,once,TRBD2,TRBV28,CASAFLAGTETQYF,TGTGCCAGTGCCTTCCTAGCGGGAACAGAGACTCAGTACTTC
TRBJ1-2,.,.,TRBV7-2,CASSLDRNLYGYTF,TGTGCCAGCAGCTTAGACAGGAACCTCTATGGCTACACCTTC
TRBJ2-7,few,.,TRBV3-1,CASSPWGFSYEQYF,TGTGCCAGCAGCCCCTGGGGGTTCTCCTACGAGCAGTACTTC
TRBJ2-1,.,TRBD2,TRBV20-1,CSAGYSGGQETQFF,TGCAGTGCTGGTTATAGCGGGGGGCAAGAGACCCAGTTCTTC
TRBJ2-7,.,.,TRBV4-2,CASSQRTPPYEQYF,TGTGCCAGCAGCCAACGAACACCACCCTACGAGCAGTACTTC
TRBJ2-7,.,.,TRBV6-5,CASSYSDRGTYEQYF,TGTGCCAGCAGTTACTCTGATAGGGGGACCTACGAGCAGTACTTC
TRBJ2-2,.,.,TRBV5-1,CASSLARVSGELFF,TGCGCCAGCAGCTTGGCCCGGGTTAGCGGGGAGCTGTTTTTT
TRBJ2-5,.,.,TRBV20-1,CSARTRQETQYF,TGCAGTGCCCGGACTCGCCAAGAGACCCAGTACTTC
TRBJ2-5,.,.,TRBV28,CASSSLHAGQETQYF,TGTGCCAGCAGTTCCCTCCATGCGGGACAGGAGACCCAGTACTTC
TRBJ2-1,.,.,TRBV7-9,CASSLALREQFF,TGTGCCAGCAGCTTAGCGCTAAGGGAGCAGTTCTTC
TRBJ1-1,.,.,TRBV20-1,CSARWQENTEAFF,TGCAGTGCTAGGTGGCAGGAGAACACTGAAGCTTTCTTT
TRBJ2-1,.,TRBD2,TRBV11-2,CASSSYSGRAYNEQFF,TGTGCCAGCAGCTCCTATAGCGGGAGAGCCTACAATGAGCAGTTCTTC
TRBJ2-5,few,.,TRBV20-1,CSSPGRGETQYF,TGCAGTTCCCCCGGCAGGGGAGAGACCCAGTACTTC
TRBJ2-2,.,.,TRBV29-1,CSVFRASGPGTGELFF,TGCAGCGTTTTTAGAGCCTCAGGGCCGGGCACCGGGGAGCTGTTTTTT
TRBJ2-7,.,TRBD1,TRBV5-8,CASSSGQVRSYEQYF,TGTGCCAGCAGCTCCGGACAGGTTCGCTCCTACGAGCAGTACTTC
TRBJ2-3,.,.,TRBV7-7,CANSLAPVPNTQYF,TGTGCTAACAGCTTAGCTCCCGTTCCCAATACGCAGTATTTT
TRBJ2-1,few,.,TRBV7-3,CASSPLGHSYNEQFF,TGTGCCAGCAGCCCTTTGGGTCACTCCTACAATGAGCAGTTCTTC
TRBJ1-2,.,.,TRBV2,CASSDRAYNYGYTF,TGTGCCAGCAGTGACAGGGCCTACAACTATGGCTACACCTTC
TRBJ2-4,.,TRBD2,TRBV4-3,CASSQVASGRNGQYF,TGCGCTAGCAGCCAAGTTGCCAGCGGGAGAAACGGGCAGTACTTC
TRBJ2-3,few,TRBD1,TRBV11-1,CASTSGTGRDTQYF,TGTGCCAGCACTTCCGGGACAGGGAGAGATACGCAGTATTTT
TRBJ2-1,.,.,TRBV7-9,CASSLAGERYF,TGTGCCAGCAGCTTAGCAGGGGAGCGGTACTTC
TRBJ2-7,.,TRBD2,TRBV7-6,CASSPRGGRAVYEQYF,TGTGCCAGCAGCCCCCGGGGCGGGAGGGCCGTATACGAGCAGTACTTC
TRBJ2-3,.,TRBD2,TRBV3-1,CASSQSGSPGTDTQYF,TGTGCCAGCAGCCAGAGCGGGAGTCCCGGCACAGATACGCAGTATTTT
TRBJ2-1,.,TRBD1,TRBV29-1,CSARDSYYNEQFF,TGCAGCGCCCGGGACAGCTACTACAATGAGCAGTTCTTC
TRBJ1-4,once,TRBD1,TRBV7-4,CASSSRDRGGEKLFF,TGTGCCAGCAGCTCCCGAGACAGGGGAGGTGAAAAACTGTTTTTT